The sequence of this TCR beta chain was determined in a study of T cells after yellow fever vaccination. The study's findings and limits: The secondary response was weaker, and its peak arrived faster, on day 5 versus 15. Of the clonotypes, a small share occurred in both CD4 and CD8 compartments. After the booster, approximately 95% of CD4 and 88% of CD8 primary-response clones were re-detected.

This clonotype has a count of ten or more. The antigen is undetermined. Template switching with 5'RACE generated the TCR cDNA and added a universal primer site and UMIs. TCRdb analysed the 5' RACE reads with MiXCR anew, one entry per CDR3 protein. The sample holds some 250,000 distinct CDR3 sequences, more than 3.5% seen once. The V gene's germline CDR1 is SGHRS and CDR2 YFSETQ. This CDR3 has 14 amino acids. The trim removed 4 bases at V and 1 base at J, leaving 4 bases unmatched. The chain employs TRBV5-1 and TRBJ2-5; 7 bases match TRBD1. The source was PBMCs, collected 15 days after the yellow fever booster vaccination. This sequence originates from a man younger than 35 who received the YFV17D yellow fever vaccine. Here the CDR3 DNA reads TGCGCCAGCAGCAAGGGACAGACCCAAGAGACCCAGTACTTC. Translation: CASSKGQTQETQYF.